The entry below describes one T cell receptor beta chain. The data belong to a study of OX40 agonist ivuxolimab in advanced cancers. Germline V lookup: CDR1 SGHRS, CDR2 YFSETQ. Losses at the gene ends were 8 bases for V and 2 bases for J; bases not matched to a gene: 10. CDR3 length: 15 residues. Assay: immunoSEQ multiplex PCR; the TCRdb copy retains only in-frame clones and omits some. The sample has around 67,000 clones, around 83% seen once; the top ten hold 0.6% to 0.9%. The sample in question was CD4+ or CD8+ T cells sorted from blood, obtained in a trial of the OX40 agonist ivuxolimab. The chain carries TRBV5-1 and TRBJ2-3; 8 nucleotides line up with TRBD2. This TCR derives from an adult with an advanced solid tumor such as melanoma, head and neck, liver or kidney cancer. The CDR3 here is CASKGRTSFTDTQYF. CDR3 nucleotide sequence: TGCGCCAGTAAGGGGAGGACTAGCTTCACAGATACGCAGTATTTT.